These 32 T cell receptor beta chains share one sample of origin, sequenced in a study of immune cell composition in non-small cell lung cancer (dated by TCRdb to about 2017). Library creation used the immunoSEQ multiplex PCR assay. TCRdb stores this immuneACCESS table with in-frame sequences only. Part of the clones is absent; in the studies checked, under half of the shortfall reflects unresolved V genes, and no reason is known for the rest. This sample gives about 2,300 clones in total; about 86% of them show up just once. Roughly 4% of the sample goes to the ten largest clones. The sequenced material came from lung tumor tissue. The receptors were gathered from a human donor with non-small cell lung cancer.

The CDR3 region is CASGQGDYGYTF. CDR3 in DNA: TGTGCCAGTGGACAGGGAGACTATGGCTACACCTTC. V gene TRBV6-5 combines with J gene TRBJ1-2, with 8 bases matching TRBD1. The germline gives CDR1 MNHEY, CDR2 SVGAGI. The CDR3 length is 12 residues. The V and J ends lost 9 bases and 3 bases, in that order; junction bases with no gene match: 3.

V and J are TRBV20-1 and TRBJ2-7; a possible D gene is TRBD2 (7 bases). The ends were cut back, 6 bases at V and 11 bases at J, with 17 bases in the middle. Germline V gene sequence: CDR1 DFQATT, CDR2 SNEGSKA (reference sequence). The CDR3 is 11 residues long. The CDR3 reads CSAKGGGGKYF. CDR3 sequence (DNA): TGCAGTGCCAAGGGAGGGGGGGGCAAGTACTTC.

The rearrangement joins TRBV5-4 to TRBJ2-3; 8 positions agree with TRBD2. Trimming at V came to 4 bases and at J to 5 bases, leaving 9 bases not matched to a gene. CDR1 is SGHNT and CDR2 is YYREEE in the germline V gene (reference sequence). The CDR3 length is 15 residues. The CDR3 region has the DNA TGTGCCAGCAGCACGCCGAGGACTAGCCTAGATACGCAGTATTTT. Encoded protein: CASSTPRTSLDTQYF.

This clone has more than one count but fewer than ten. The chain couples TRBV9 to TRBJ2-7, with 14 bases fitting TRBD2. The germline CDR1 and CDR2 sequences are SGDLS and YYNGEE. The V and J ends lost 0 bases and 3 bases, in that order; junction bases with no gene match: 8. The CDR3 is 18 amino acids. As DNA, the CDR3 is TGTGCCAGCAGCGTAGCCCCCCTCGGGACTAGCGGGAGCTACGAGCAGTACTTC. It codes for CASSVAPLGTSGSYEQYF. Filled out from reference TRBV9 and TRBJ2-7, the complete variable domain reads DSGVTQTPKHLITATGQRVTLRCSPRSGDLSVYWYQQSLDQGLQFLIQYYNGEERAKGNILERFSAQQFPDLHSELNLSSLELGDSALYFCASSVAPLGTSGSYEQYFGPGTRLTVT.

The count of this clone is one. This chain joins TRBV5-5 and TRBJ1-1; no firm D call. V lost 0 bases to trimming and J lost 0 bases, with 12 bases between them. This CDR3 comprises 16 residues. Looked up from germline, CDR1 is SGHKS and CDR2 is YYEKEE (reference sequence). The CDR3 nucleotides are TGTGCCAGCAGCTTGGGCCTAGGAGCCTTGAACACTGAAGCTTTCTTT. Its protein is CASSLGLGALNTEAFF.

The chain couples TRBV7-2 to TRBJ2-7; the D gene is possibly TRBD1 (5 bases). Trimming took 0 bases from V and 6 from J, leaving 24 bases between them. This CDR3 has 18 residues. Germline CDR1 reads SGHTA; CDR2 reads FQGNSA. The CDR3, as DNA: TGTGCCAGCAGCTTAGCGAAGGGCAGGGTAGGGGAAGGGTTCGAGCAGTACTTC. Residues: CASSLAKGRVGEGFEQYF.

The CDR3 loop reads CASRLTGPAEAFF. The CDR3 coding sequence is TGTGCCAGCAGGCTTACAGGGCCAGCGGAAGCTTTCTTT. The J gene is TRBJ1-1, the V gene TRBV6-5; the D gene is possibly TRBD1 (6 bases). Per germline, CDR1 MNHEY and CDR2 SVGAGI. Deletions cut 6 bases from V and 8 bases from J, with 16 bases between. This CDR3 region has 13 residues.

There are a few counts of this clone. The CDR3 loop is CSGGTTPGELFF. The DNA of the CDR3 is TGCAGCGGAGGGACAACTCCTGGGGAGCTGTTTTTT. The chain couples TRBV29-1 to TRBJ2-2, with D tentatively TRBD1 (6 bases). Trimming pared 7 bases from V and 8 bases from J, leaving 14 bases between. Germline V gene lookup returns CDR1 SQVTM and CDR2 ANQGSEA. CDR3 length: 12 amino acids.

The chain employs TRBV5-4 and TRBJ2-1; 11 bases line up with TRBD2. Trimming removed 4 bases from V and 3 bases from J; junction bases left unmatched: 3. CDR3 size: 15 residues. Germline assignment: CDR1 SGHNT and CDR2 YYREEE (reference sequence). The CDR3 coding sequence is TGTGCCAGCAGCCCAGGACTAGCGGGCTACAATGAGCAGTTCTTC. Translated, it gives CASSPGLAGYNEQFF. Drawing the rest from reference TRBV5-4 and TRBJ2-1, the complete variable domain is ETGVTQSPTHLIKTRGQQVTLRCSSQSGHNTVSWYQQALGQGPQFIFQYYREEENGRGNFPPRFSGLQFPNYSSELNVNALELDDSALYLCASSPGLAGYNEQFFGPGTRLTVL.

The V call is TRBV7-9, the J call TRBJ2-3; 7 bases are a match to TRBD2. The length of the CDR3 is 15 residues. The junction had 5 bases not matched to a gene; V was cut back by 0 bases and J by 5 bases. Per germline, CDR1 SEHNR and CDR2 FQNEAQ (reference sequence). This CDR3 reads CASSLALAGQDTQYF. The CDR3 bases are TGTGCCAGCAGCTTAGCCTTAGCGGGCCAAGATACGCAGTATTTT. The full variable domain, in which reference TRBV7-9 and TRBJ2-3 provide the parts outside the CDR3, is DTGVSQNPRHKITKRGQNVTFRCDPISEHNRLYWYRQTLGQGPEFLTYFQNEAQLEKSRLLSDRFSAERPKGSFSTLEIQRTEQGDSAMYLCASSLALAGQDTQYFGPGTRLTVL.

V gene TRBV6-1 combines with J gene TRBJ2-7; no firm D call. Looked up from germline, CDR1 is MNHNS and CDR2 is SASEGT. The CDR3 runs 14 residues. Trimming took off 4 bases at V and 3 bases at J, with 13 bases between the two ends. The CDR3: CASSGGVPRYEQYF. DNA for the CDR3: TGTGCCAGCAGTGGAGGTGTCCCTCGCTACGAGCAGTACTTC.

The V and J genes are TRBV10-3 and TRBJ2-7; D gene uncertain. The CDR3 extends over 12 amino acids. V gave up 3 bases and J gave up 2 bases, with 5 bases separating them. The germline gives CDR1 ENHRY, CDR2 SYGVKD. The CDR3: CAISERAYEQYF. The CDR3 bases are TGTGCCATCAGTGAAAGAGCCTACGAGCAGTACTTC.

This clone appeared a single time. The rearrangement links TRBV7-3 to TRBJ2-3; 14 bases agree with TRBD2. The CDR3 has 17 amino acids. Germline V lookup: CDR1 SGHTA, CDR2 FQGTGA. Trimming removed 5 bases from V and 6 bases from J; junction bases left unmatched: 10. The CDR3 reads CASSPGLAGARGDTQYF. The CDR3 coding sequence is TGTGCCAGCAGCCCGGGACTAGCGGGAGCGCGCGGGGATACGCAGTATTTT.

This clone occurred a few times. The V and J genes are TRBV5-5 and TRBJ2-5; a weak D match, TRBD1 (7 bases). The CDR3 has 14 residues. V shed 0 bases and J shed 4 bases, with 10 bases lying between them. Germline values: CDR1 SGHKS, CDR2 YYEKEE (reference sequence). CDR3 amino acids: CASSLDRGGETQYF. The CDR3 region has the DNA TGTGCCAGCAGCTTGGACAGGGGAGGAGAGACCCAGTACTTC.

The chain is built from TRBV7-8 and TRBJ2-2, with 8 bases aligning to TRBD1. This CDR3 has 16 residues. V gave up 1 base and J gave up 4 bases; unmatched junction bases: 5. Germline lookup yields CDR1 SGHVS and CDR2 FQNEAQ. The CDR3 spells CASSLGTGRSTGELFF. The CDR3 DNA reads TGTGCCAGCAGCTTAGGGACAGGGAGGAGCACCGGGGAGCTGTTTTTT. The full variable domain, rest sourced from reference TRBV7-8 and TRBJ2-2, is GAGVSQSPRYKVAKRGQDVALRCDPISGHVSLFWYQQALGQGPEFLTYFQNEAQLDKSGLPSDRFFAERPEGSVSTLKIQRTQQEDSAVYLCASSLGTGRSTGELFFGEGSRLTVL.

The V gene is TRBV13, the J gene TRBJ1-2, with TRBD1 matching over 12 bases. CDR1 is PRHDT and CDR2 is FYEKMQ in the germline V gene (reference sequence). J was trimmed by 2 bases and V by 5 bases; bases with no gene match: 12. The length of the CDR3 is 18 residues. Written as DNA, the CDR3 is TGTGCCAGCAGCAGAACGTTAACCGGGACAGGGGGCAACTATGGCTACACCTTC. Amino acids: CASSRTLTGTGGNYGYTF.

The V and J genes are TRBV28 and TRBJ1-2; 8 bases are shared with TRBD1. The junction had 9 bases not matched to a gene; V was cut back by 8 bases and J by 4 bases. There are 14 residues in the CDR3. CDR1 MDHEN and CDR2 SYDVKM come from the germline V gene. In nucleotides, the CDR3 is TGTGCCAGCGGGGTCGACAGGGGTGTCTATGGCTACACCTTC. Its protein is CASGVDRGVYGYTF.

In regard to this clone: Mismatch with germline at one junction end may stem from a read error. The CDR3 region is CASSEEQGNQPQRF. The CDR3 DNA reads TGCGCCAGCAGTGAGGAACAGGGCAATCAGCCCCAGCGTTTT. This sequence joins TRBV10-1 and TRBJ1-5; possibly TRBD1 for D (6 bases). CDR1 is WNHNN and CDR2 is SYGVQD in the germline V gene (reference sequence). This CDR3 contains 14 residues.

The rearrangement joins TRBV6-5 to TRBJ2-7; 12 bases are shared with TRBD2. This CDR3 region has 16 residues. J was trimmed by 2 bases and V by 4 bases; bases with no gene match: 6. The germline V gene has CDR1 MNHEY and CDR2 SVGAGI. CDR3 DNA: TGTGCCAGCAGTTTGACTAGCGGGAGTTTGCCCTACGAGCAGTACTTC. This translates into CASSLTSGSLPYEQYF.

V is TRBV9 and J is TRBJ2-5; 10 nucleotides line up with TRBD2. The CDR3 is 14 amino acids. Germline CDR1 and CDR2: SGDLS and YYNGEE. The V gene end was trimmed by 4 bases and the J gene end by 5 bases; junction bases not matched to a gene: 5. CDR3 nucleotides: TGTGCCAGCAGCCCCAGCGGGAGGGCTGAGACCCAGTACTTC. Its translation: CASSPSGRAETQYF.

V usage is TRBV7-3 and J usage is TRBJ1-1; 9 positions agree with TRBD1. The CDR3 covers 17 residues. Germline CDR1 SGHTA, CDR2 FQGTGA. Germline trimming cut 0 bases from V and 7 bases from J; bases unmatched to any gene: 12. In nucleotides, the CDR3 is TGTGCCAGCAGCTTAACAGGGGGGGGGACAGGGTTTAATGAAGCTTTCTTT. It translates to CASSLTGGGTGFNEAFF.

This clone was detected only once. The chain employs TRBV5-1 and TRBJ2-1; TRBD2 matches 11 bases. Germline V CDR1 and CDR2: SGHRS, YFSETQ. Unmatched junction bases numbered 0, after V lost 0 bases and J lost 7 bases. The CDR3 is made up of 14 amino acids. The DNA for the CDR3 is TGCGCCAGCAGCTTGGCTAGCGGGAGGAATGAGCAGTTCTTC. Its translation is CASSLASGRNEQFF.

The chain combines TRBV9 with TRBJ1-1; 12 positions match TRBD1. Germline trimming cut 0 bases from V and 3 bases from J; bases unmatched to any gene: 9. CDR3 length equals 18 residues. Germline V gene lookup returns CDR1 SGDLS and CDR2 YYNGEE. The CDR3 spells CASSVDPGQGARDTEAFF. Here the CDR3 DNA reads TGTGCCAGCAGCGTAGACCCGGGACAGGGGGCGAGGGACACTGAAGCTTTCTTT.

Here the CDR3 reads CASSLQGGNTIYF. CDR3 coding DNA: TGCGCCAGCAGCTTGCAGGGTGGAAACACCATATATTTT. J is TRBJ1-3 and V is TRBV5-1; perhaps TRBD1 as D (5 bases). Germline CDR1 reads SGHRS; CDR2 reads YFSETQ. V lost 1 base to trimming and J lost 3 bases, with 5 bases between them. The CDR3 consists of 13 residues.

CDR3 amino acids: CSADRSLRNEQFF. CDR3 bases: TGCAGCGCCGACAGGTCCTTACGGAATGAGCAGTTCTTC. The chain employs TRBV29-1 and TRBJ2-1; a weak D match, TRBD1 (6 bases). CDR3 size: 13 residues. CDR1 and CDR2 from the germline V gene are SQVTM and ANQGSEA. The V and J ends lost 7 bases and 7 bases respectively, with 17 bases between them.

This clone turned up a few times. The rearrangement uses TRBV6-5 and TRBJ1-5; no clear D gene. This CDR3 has 15 amino acids. Trimming pared 5 bases from V and 0 bases from J, leaving 11 bases between. Per germline, CDR1 MNHEY and CDR2 SVGAGI. DNA for the CDR3: TGTGCCAGCAGTGTGAAGCCCTATAGCAATCAGCCCCAGCATTTT. As protein: CASSVKPYSNQPQHF.

V gene TRBV19 combines with J gene TRBJ2-7, with TRBD2 matching over 7 bases. The CDR3 extends over 14 amino acids. In germline, CDR1 is LNHDA, CDR2 SQIVND (reference sequence). J gave up 6 bases and V 3 bases, and 8 bases lay outside the gene matches. CDR3 DNA: TGTGCCAGTAGTATCGGTCTAGCGGATACCGAGCAGTACTTC. Translating it yields CASSIGLADTEQYF. Drawing the rest from reference TRBV19 and TRBJ2-7, the complete variable domain is DGGITQSPKYLFRKEGQNVTLSCEQNLNHDAMYWYRQDPGQGLRLIYYSQIVNDFQKGDIAEGYSVSREKKESFPLTVTSAQKNPTAFYLCASSIGLADTEQYFGPGTRLTVT.

The rearrangement joins TRBV5-1 to TRBJ2-1, with D maybe TRBD2 (6 bases). V lost 2 bases, J lost 4 bases, and 10 bases lay in between. The length of the CDR3 is 14 residues. The germline V gene encodes CDR1 SGHRS and CDR2 YFSETQ. The CDR3 spells CASSFGSQYNEQFF. CDR3 nucleotides: TGCGCCAGCAGCTTCGGGAGTCAATACAATGAGCAGTTCTTC.

J is TRBJ2-1 and V is TRBV11-2; D is undetermined. The ends were cut back, 0 bases at V and 10 bases at J, with 10 bases in the middle. The CDR3 extends over 13 amino acids. CDR1 and CDR2 (germline): SGHAT, FQNNGV. The CDR3 reads CASSLENYLEQFF. In DNA form, the CDR3 reads TGTGCCAGCAGCTTAGAGAACTATTTGGAGCAGTTCTTC. Full variable domain (missing parts from reference TRBV11-2 and TRBJ2-1): EAGVAQSPRYKIIEKRQSVAFWCNPISGHATLYWYQQILGQGPKLLIQFQNNGVVDDSQLPKDRFSAERLKGVDSTLKIQPAKLEDSAVYLCASSLENYLEQFFGPGTRLTVL.

By proportion, this clone is large. The chain recombines TRBV7-6 with TRBJ2-2; 11 bases agree with TRBD2. This CDR3 has 16 amino acids. Germline CDR1 SGHVS, CDR2 FNYEAQ. Unmatched junction bases numbered 8, after V lost 5 bases and J lost 6 bases. CDR3 in amino acids: CASSPGDSGRAGELFF. The CDR3, as DNA: TGTGCCAGCAGCCCAGGGGATAGCGGGAGGGCCGGGGAGCTGTTTTTT.

This chain links TRBV15 with TRBJ1-2; possible D gene TRBD1, 5 bases. Germline CDR1 reads LNHNV; CDR2 reads YYDKDF (reference sequence). Deletions cut 2 bases from V and 2 bases from J, with 15 bases between. There are 16 residues in the CDR3. The CDR3 sequence: CATSRLTGSANYGYTF. For the CDR3, the DNA is TGTGCCACCAGCAGACTTACAGGCTCGGCAAACTATGGCTACACCTTC.

J is TRBJ2-7 and V is TRBV19; 7 nucleotides align to TRBD1. Trimming took 3 bases from V and 2 from J; bases not matched to a gene: 4. This CDR3 contains 14 residues. Germline V gene data show CDR1 as LNHDA and CDR2 as SQIVND (reference sequence). The CDR3 reads CASSIGQGAYEQYF. The CDR3 bases are TGTGCCAGTAGTATTGGGCAGGGGGCCTACGAGCAGTACTTC.